The rows below give T cell receptor beta chains drawn from one sample of a study of blood T cell repertoires in COVID-19. Assay used: immunoSEQ multiplex PCR; TCRdb lists only in-frame clones, some missing. The table lists 2,500 to 4,000 clones, 85% to 95% of them singletons. Material: peripheral blood. The receptors shown here come from a human donor in a cohort sampled during active COVID-19. The CDR3 runs from the conserved cysteine through the conserved F or W. A D gene is named only where the DNA matches it firmly. Some rows have no size entry. The others give once, few or many, or a class for an expanded clone.

d_call	clone_size	j_call	v_call	cdr3_aa	cdr3_nt
.	.	TRBJ2-7	TRBV7-8	CASSLGGGSYEQYF	TGTGCCAGCAGCTTAGGTGGCGGATCCTACGAGCAGTACTTC
TRBD1	.	TRBJ2-1	TRBV5-6	CASSLGAGGYNEQFF	TGTGCCAGCAGCTTGGGCGCAGGGGGCTACAATGAGCAGTTCTTC
.	once	TRBJ2-3	TRBV11-3	CASSPRDTPTDTQYF	TGTGCCAGCAGCCCACGGGACACGCCGACAGATACGCAGTATTTT
TRBD1	few	TRBJ2-3	TRBV6-2/TRBV6-3	CASSRGQGLTDTQYF	TGTGCCAGCAGCAGGGGACAGGGACTCACAGATACGCAGTATTTT
.	.	TRBJ2-6	TRBV7-2	CASSLTDEVSGANVLTF	TGTGCCAGCAGCTTGACAGACGAGGTCTCCGGGGCCAACGTCCTGACTTTC
TRBD1	.	TRBJ1-2	TRBV13	CASSPGTASNYGYTF	TGTGCCAGCAGCCCCGGGACAGCCTCTAACTATGGCTACACCTTC
TRBD2	.	TRBJ2-3	TRBV19	CASNPLAGISDTQYF	TGTGCCAGTAACCCCCTAGCGGGGATTTCAGATACGCAGTATTTT
.	.	TRBJ2-1	TRBV5-4	CASRQDIGQNYNEQFF	TGTGCCAGCAGACAAGACATAGGACAGAACTACAATGAGCAGTTCTTC
.	.	TRBJ2-7	TRBV4-3	CASSSLASSSYEQYF	TGCGCCAGCAGCTCATTAGCCTCCAGCTCCTACGAGCAGTACTTC
.	.	TRBJ1-2	TRBV13	CASSLGGVHGYTF	TGTGCCAGCAGCTTAGGAGGGGTTCATGGCTACACCTTC
.	.	TRBJ2-7	TRBV12-5	CASGSDNTTSYEQYF	TGTGCTAGTGGTTCGGACAACACAACGTCCTACGAGCAGTACTTC
TRBD2	.	TRBJ2-2	TRBV3-1/TRBV3-2	CASSQGGTSGTNTGELFF	TGTGCCAGCAGCCAAGGCGGGACTAGCGGAACGAACACCGGGGAGCTGTTTTTT
TRBD1	.	TRBJ2-5	TRBV30	CAWMRTGTAETQYF	TGTGCCTGGATGAGGACAGGGACAGCAGAGACCCAGTACTTC
.	.	TRBJ2-5	TRBV7-2	CASSLIISYQETQYF	TGTGCCAGCAGCTTAATTATTAGCTACCAAGAGACCCAGTACTTC
TRBD1	.	TRBJ2-2	TRBV28	CASSLYGTGASGELFF	TGTGCCAGCAGTTTATATGGGACAGGGGCGTCCGGGGAGCTGTTTTTT
.	.	TRBJ1-1	TRBV7-2	CASSPGQNTEAFF	TGTGCCAGCAGCCCGGGACAGAACACTGAAGCTTTCTTT
.	.	TRBJ2-1	TRBV3-1/TRBV3-2	CASSPASTTLARQFF	TGTGCCAGCAGCCCGGCCTCGACAACCCTCGCGCGGCAGTTCTTC
.	.	TRBJ1-4	TRBV11-2	CASSSNRDEKLFF	TGTGCCAGCAGCTCAAACAGGGATGAAAAACTGTTTTTT
.	.	TRBJ2-1	TRBV11-2	CASSPGTLYNEQFF	TGTGCCAGCAGCCCAGGGACTCTCTACAATGAGCAGTTCTTC
.	.	TRBJ2-3	TRBV7-2	CASSLSLPDTQYF	TGTGCCAGCAGCTTATCCCTCCCAGATACGCAGTATTTT
TRBD1	.	TRBJ2-1	TRBV6-5	CASSYSNRGSYNEQFF	TGTGCCAGCAGTTACTCCAACAGGGGGTCCTACAATGAGCAGTTCTTC
TRBD1	.	TRBJ1-1	TRBV6-2/TRBV6-3	CASSYSGQGLAFF	TGTGCCAGCAGTTACTCCGGACAGGGTTTGGCTTTCTTT
TRBD1	.	TRBJ1-2	TRBV19	CASSRIRDSNYGYTF	TGTGCCAGTAGTAGAATTCGGGACAGTAACTATGGCTACACCTTC
.	.	TRBJ1-4	TRBV4-3	CASSQDSMNEKLFF	TGCGCCAGCAGCCAAGACAGTATGAATGAAAAACTGTTTTTT
TRBD2	.	TRBJ2-1	TRBV6-6	CASSYFAGDNEQFF	TGTGCCAGCAGTTACTTTGCGGGGGACAATGAGCAGTTCTTC
TRBD2	.	TRBJ2-3	TRBV6-5	CASESLGGAQDTQYF	TGTGCCAGCGAATCCCTCGGGGGGGCTCAAGATACGCAGTATTTT
TRBD1	.	TRBJ1-2	TRBV6-1	CASSEQGANRNYGYTF	TGTGCCAGCAGTGAACAGGGGGCAAATCGAAACTATGGCTACACCTTC
TRBD1	.	TRBJ1-3	TRBV27	CASSTQGAGNTIYF	TGTGCCAGCAGTACCCAGGGGGCTGGAAACACCATATATTTT